In this sample, the clone carrying this TCR beta chain turned up a few times. The data belong to a study of blood T cell repertoires in COVID-19. Sequenced by immunoSEQ multiplex PCR; TCRdb stores in-frame clones only, minus some. This sample yields some 250,000 clones, of which around 81% are seen a single time; 7.5% to 8% belongs to the top ten. Per the germline V gene, CDR1 is DFQATT and CDR2 is SNEGSKA (reference sequence). This CDR3 spans 11 amino acids. V lost 4 bases and J 13 bases, leaving 16 bases between the germline ends. Patients from Seattle were sampled longitudinally, starting during active infection.

The sequenced sample consisted of peripheral blood. V and J are TRBV20-1 and TRBJ1-1; D is unresolved. This sequence originates from an elderly woman with COVID-19, enrolled during active disease. This chain's CDR3 is CSAMGGHKVFF. In DNA, the CDR3 is TGCAGTGCTATGGGCGGGCATAAGGTTTTCTTT.